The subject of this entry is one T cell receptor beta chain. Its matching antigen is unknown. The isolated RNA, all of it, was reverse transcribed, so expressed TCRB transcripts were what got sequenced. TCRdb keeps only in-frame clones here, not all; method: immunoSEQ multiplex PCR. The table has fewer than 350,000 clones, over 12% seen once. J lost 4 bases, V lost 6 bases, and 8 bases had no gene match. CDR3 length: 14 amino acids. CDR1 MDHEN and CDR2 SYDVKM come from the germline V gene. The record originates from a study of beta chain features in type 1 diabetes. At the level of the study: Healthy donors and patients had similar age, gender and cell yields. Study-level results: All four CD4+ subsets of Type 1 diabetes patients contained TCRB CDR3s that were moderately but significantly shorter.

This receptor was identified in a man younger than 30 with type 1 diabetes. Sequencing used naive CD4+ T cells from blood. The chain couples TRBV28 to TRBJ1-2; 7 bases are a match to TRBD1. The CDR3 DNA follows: TGTGCCAGCAGCCTGACAGGGTTGAGCTATGGCTACACCTTC. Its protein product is CASSLTGLSYGYTF.